The 27 T cell receptor beta chains below all came from one sample that was sequenced in a study of blood T cell repertoires in COVID-19. Here immunoSEQ multiplex PCR was the method, and the copy in TCRdb shows in-frame clones only, minus some. The sample comprises approximately 280,000 clones, 75% to 90% of which are singletons, and approximately 11% rests with the top ten. Sample: peripheral blood. The receptor source for this set is a woman aged 70-85 years with acute or convalescent COVID-19.

The V gene is TRBV5-1, the J gene TRBJ1-1, with TRBD1 as a possible D gene (5 bases). Between the trimmed V and J ends, which lost 7 bases and 4 bases, there was a span of 26 bases. Looked up from germline, CDR1 is SGHRS and CDR2 is YFSETQ. CDR3 size: 17 residues. The DNA of the CDR3 is TGCGCCAGCGCCGCCCGCCCGGTACGTCAGGGTGGCACTGAAGCTTTCTTT. It yields the protein CASAARPVRQGGTEAFF.

This clone came up once. The V gene is TRBV20-1, the J gene TRBJ2-7; 8 bases line up with TRBD1. V lost 3 bases, J lost 5 bases, and 9 bases stayed unmatched. Germline loops: CDR1 DFQATT, CDR2 SNEGSKA (reference sequence). This CDR3 has 14 residues. CDR3 nucleotides: TGCAGTGCTAGTCCCCCGCGGACAGGGAACGAGCAGTACTTC. It encodes CSASPPRTGNEQYF.

V is TRBV6-5 and J is TRBJ1-2, with a weak D call TRBD1 (5 bases). The length of the CDR3 is 13 residues. The V gene's germline CDR1 is MNHEY and CDR2 SVGAGI. V lost 5 bases and J 3 bases, leaving 10 bases between the germline ends. The CDR3 is CASSQKTDYGYTF. CDR3 nucleotides: TGTGCCAGCAGTCAAAAGACAGACTATGGCTACACCTTC.

The rearrangement joins TRBV3-1 (or the pseudogene TRBV3-2) to TRBJ1-1; no definite D call. The CDR3 spans 16 residues. The V end was cut by 4 bases, the J end by 1 base, with 16 bases between. Per the germline V gene, CDR1 is LGHDT and CDR2 is YNNKEL (reference sequence). The CDR3 spells CASSPFGVRGNTEAFF. CDR3 sequence (DNA): TGTGCCAGCAGCCCTTTTGGGGTGCGGGGGAACACTGAAGCTTTCTTT.

The chain recombines TRBV5-1 with TRBJ2-4; D unclear. The CDR3 sequence is 15 residues long. V lost 0 bases, J lost 9 bases, and 16 bases lay in between. The germline gives CDR1 SGHRS, CDR2 YFSETQ. The CDR3 DNA reads as TGCGCCAGCAGCTTGGATGGGCCTGGGCTGGGCATTCAGTACTTC. It translates to CASSLDGPGLGIQYF.

About this clone: The junction and the germline gene differ at one end; a read error may be behind it. V and J are TRBV29-1 and TRBJ1-2; possibly TRBD1 for D (6 bases). The V gene's germline CDR1 is SQVTM and CDR2 ANQGSEA. The CDR3 extends over 12 amino acids. The CDR3 sequence: CSVEDSQGGYTF. CDR3 bases: TGCAGCGTCGAAGACAGCCAGGGGGGCTACACCTTC.

This rearrangement joins TRBV10-3 to TRBJ2-3, with a weak D call TRBD1 (5 bases). CDR1 and CDR2 from the germline V gene are ENHRY and SYGVKD. V lost 3 bases and J lost 6, with 13 bases in between. The CDR3 length is 14 residues. This chain's CDR3 is CAISDPLKGDTQYF. The CDR3 DNA is TGTGCCATCAGTGACCCTCTGAAGGGGGATACGCAGTATTTT.

This sequence joins TRBV6-1 and TRBJ1-1, with D possibly being TRBD1 (5 bases). This CDR3 is built from 15 residues. Germline V gives CDR1 MNHNS, CDR2 SASEGT. V gave up 1 base and J gave up 0 bases, with 9 bases separating them. The CDR3: CASSEGYRMNTEAFF. The CDR3 region has the DNA TGTGCCAGCAGTGAAGGTTACAGGATGAACACTGAAGCTTTCTTT.

This sequence joins TRBV6-6 and TRBJ1-2; D might be TRBD1 (6 bases). The CDR3 totals 14 residues. Germline CDR1 is MNHNY and CDR2 is SVGAGI (reference sequence). Trimming removed 5 bases from V and 6 bases from J, with 16 bases in between. CDR3 sequence: CASSQLGQLDGYTF. The CDR3 DNA is TGTGCCAGCAGTCAGCTCGGACAGCTCGATGGCTACACCTTC.

The rearrangement uses TRBV9 and TRBJ1-3; no reliable D call. Germline V gene sequence: CDR1 SGDLS, CDR2 YYNGEE. The length of the CDR3 is 14 residues. Trimming left V 3 bases short and J 3 bases short, with 10 bases between. This CDR3 reads CASSDLGGGNTIYF. CDR3 sequence (DNA): TGTGCCAGCAGCGACCTTGGAGGTGGAAACACCATATATTTT.

The chain joins TRBV25-1 to TRBJ2-7, with TRBD1 identical over 9 bases. CDR3 size: 14 residues. The trim removed 5 bases at V and 1 base at J, leaving 3 bases unmatched. Germline loops: CDR1 MGHDK, CDR2 SYGVNS. The CDR3, as DNA: TGTGCCAGCAGTCGGGACAGGGTTTCCTACGAGCAGTACTTC. This gives the protein CASSRDRVSYEQYF.

This clone was seen a handful of times. This chain uses TRBV7-8 with TRBJ2-3, with 8 bases identical to TRBD2. Per germline, CDR1 SGHVS and CDR2 FQNEAQ. J gave up 6 bases and V 5 bases, and 7 bases lay outside the gene matches. The CDR3 covers 14 residues. The CDR3 nucleotides are TGTGCCAGCAGCGCACAGCGGGGGTTCGATACGCAGTATTTT. The encoded protein is CASSAQRGFDTQYF. Together with reference TRBV7-8 and TRBJ2-3, the CDR3 gives the full variable domain: GAGVSQSPRYKVAKRGQDVALRCDPISGHVSLFWYQQALGQGPEFLTYFQNEAQLDKSGLPSDRFFAERPEGSVSTLKIQRTQQEDSAVYLCASSAQRGFDTQYFGPGTRLTVL.

V is TRBV9 and J is TRBJ2-2; a possible D gene is TRBD2 (5 bases). The CDR3 spans 14 residues. Per germline, CDR1 SGDLS and CDR2 YYNGEE. Trimming cost V 4 bases and J 5 bases, with 12 bases left between them. CDR3 sequence: CASSSIRGTGELFF. CDR3 nucleotide sequence: TGTGCCAGCAGCTCTATCCGGGGAACCGGGGAGCTGTTTTTT.

This clone was observed a few times. V gene TRBV11-3 combines with J gene TRBJ2-5, with TRBD2 as a possible D gene (5 bases). The length of the CDR3 is 13 residues. Germline CDR1 reads SGHNT; CDR2 reads YENEEA. V was shortened by 5 bases and J by 4 bases, with 11 bases between the two germline ends. CDR3 sequence reads: CASSILEGETQYF. CDR3 nucleotide sequence: TGTGCCAGCAGCATACTAGAGGGAGAGACCCAGTACTTC.

The chain carries TRBV6-5 and TRBJ2-7; 7 bases agree with TRBD1. The length of the CDR3 is 13 residues. V shed 6 bases, J shed 10 bases, and the junction held 12 bases outside the gene matches. Per the germline V gene, CDR1 is MNHEY and CDR2 is SVGAGI. The CDR3 loop is CASRQTGNHPQYF. The CDR3 nucleotides read TGTGCCAGCAGGCAGACAGGGAACCACCCCCAGTACTTC.

The chain employs TRBV2 and TRBJ1-5; D unclear. The V end lost 4 bases, the J end lost 7 bases, and 11 bases lay between the germline ends. In germline, CDR1 is SNHLY, CDR2 FYNNEI. The CDR3 consists of 13 residues. The CDR3 nucleotides are TGTGCCAGCAGTGTTGAGGCACGACAGCCCCAGCATTTT. Its protein product is CASSVEARQPQHF. Full variable domain (rest looked up from reference TRBV2 and TRBJ1-5): EPEVTQTPSHQVTQMGQEVILRCVPISNHLYFYWYRQILGQKVEFLVSFYNNEISEKSEIFDDQFSVERPDGSNFTLKIRSTKLEDSAMYFCASSVEARQPQHFGDGTRLSIL.

The chain joins TRBV5-5 to TRBJ2-7; TRBD1 aligns across 7 bases. This CDR3 region has 12 residues. V trimming: 4 bases; J trimming: 5 bases; junction bases outside the gene matches: 3. Germline CDR1 reads SGHKS; CDR2 reads YYEKEE (reference sequence). CDR3 region: CASSPDRNEQYF. In DNA, the CDR3 is TGTGCCAGCAGCCCGGACAGGAACGAGCAGTACTTC.

J is TRBJ1-2 and V is TRBV19; a weak D match, TRBD1 (6 bases). The CDR3 runs 15 residues. The germline V gene encodes CDR1 LNHDA and CDR2 SQIVND (reference sequence). V lost 4 bases and J lost 4, with 16 bases in between. In nucleotides, the CDR3 is TGTGCCAGTAGTACCTCCCGGGACAACATCTATGGCTACACCTTC. Translating it yields CASSTSRDNIYGYTF.

The rearrangement links TRBV3-1 (or the pseudogene TRBV3-2) to TRBJ1-2; 7 nucleotides line up with TRBD1. The CDR3 runs 16 residues. V shed 4 bases, J shed 1 base, and the junction held 9 bases outside the gene matches. From germline, CDR1 is LGHDT and CDR2 YNNKEL (reference sequence). For the CDR3, the DNA is TGTGCCAGCAGCCTACAGACGGACAGGTTTAACTATGGCTACACCTTC. Its protein is CASSLQTDRFNYGYTF.

J is TRBJ1-2 and V is TRBV5-1, with D unresolved. The V and J ends lost 0 bases and 4 bases respectively, with 7 bases between them. The CDR3 sequence is 13 residues long. The V gene's germline CDR1 is SGHRS and CDR2 YFSETQ. CDR3 sequence reads: CASSLESFYGYTF. The CDR3 DNA follows: TGCGCCAGCAGCTTGGAATCTTTCTATGGCTACACCTTC.

The chain couples TRBV6-5 to TRBJ2-5; D remains unclear. The CDR3 covers 15 residues. CDR1 and CDR2 from the germline V gene are MNHEY and SVGAGI. V lost 7 bases, J lost 4 bases, and 19 bases lay in between. Written as DNA, the CDR3 is TGTGCCAGCACCCCTGTGGGTGGAGCCCGAGAGACCCAGTACTTC. Protein: CASTPVGGARETQYF.

The chain employs TRBV13 and TRBJ2-7; D uncertain. V was pared by 2 bases and J by 5 bases, with 7 bases between. The CDR3 is made up of 12 amino acids. Germline-derived CDR1 and CDR2 are PRHDT and FYEKMQ (reference sequence). CDR3 region: CASSLRQDEQYF. The DNA for the CDR3 is TGTGCCAGCAGCTTACGGCAGGACGAGCAGTACTTC.

V is TRBV6-1 and J is TRBJ2-3, with a possible D match to TRBD2 (7 bases). The V end lost 2 bases, the J end lost 3 bases, and 15 bases lay between the germline ends. Germline V lookup: CDR1 MNHNS, CDR2 SASEGT. The CDR3 consists of 16 residues. The CDR3 here is CASSERRGARTDTQYF. Written as DNA, the CDR3 is TGTGCCAGCAGTGAACGCCGGGGGGCTCGGACAGATACGCAGTATTTT.

The chain has TRBV29-1 and TRBJ1-4, with D perhaps TRBD1 (6 bases). The germline V gene has CDR1 SQVTM and CDR2 ANQGSEA. The CDR3 extends over 13 amino acids. The V end was cut by 1 base, the J end by 7 bases, with 10 bases between. The CDR3 protein is CSVEVQQGEKLFF. DNA of the CDR3: TGCAGCGTTGAAGTGCAACAGGGTGAAAAACTGTTTTTT. Full variable domain (missing parts from reference TRBV29-1 and TRBJ1-4): SAVISQKPSRDICQRGTSLTIQCQVDSQVTMMFWYRQQPGQSLTLIATANQGSEATYESGFVIDKFPISRPNLTFSTLTVSNMSPEDSSIYLCSVEVQQGEKLFFGSGTQLSVL.

The chain is built from TRBV30 and TRBJ1-1; 12 bases agree with TRBD1. After removal of 3 bases from V and 5 bases from J, the junction contained 4 bases not matched to a gene. CDR3 length: 14 amino acids. The V gene's germline CDR1 is GTSNPN and CDR2 SVGIG (reference sequence). CDR3 residues: CAWRLGQGATEAFF. Here the CDR3 DNA reads TGTGCCTGGAGGCTGGGACAGGGGGCAACTGAAGCTTTCTTT. Filled out from reference TRBV30 and TRBJ1-1, the complete variable domain reads SQTIHQWPATLVQPVGSPLSLECTVEGTSNPNLYWYRQAAGRGLQLLFYSVGIGQISSEVPQNLSASRPQDRQFILSSKKLLLSDSGFYLCAWRLGQGATEAFFGQGTRLTVV.

The gene calls are TRBV5-4 and TRBJ2-7; D might be TRBD1 (6 bases). Deletions cut 5 bases from V and 5 bases from J, with 11 bases between. CDR1 and CDR2 (germline): SGHNT, YYREEE (reference sequence). The CDR3 covers 12 residues. The CDR3 nucleotides are TGTGCCAGCAGGGGCCAGGGGCACGAGCAGTACTTC. This gives the protein CASRGQGHEQYF.

The chain uses TRBV20-1 and TRBJ2-1, with unresolved D. From germline, CDR1 is DFQATT and CDR2 SNEGSKA (reference sequence). V was clipped by 3 bases and J by 8 bases, with 11 bases between them. CDR3 length equals 12 residues. In nucleotides, the CDR3 is TGCAGTGCTAGTGGCCTAGTCTATGAGCAGTTCTTC. This codes for CSASGLVYEQFF.